This T cell receptor beta chain comes out of a study of T cell responses to AZD1222 COVID-19 vaccine. CDR3 length equals 15 residues. The V and J ends lost 0 bases and 0 bases respectively, with 9 bases between them. Germline V gives CDR1 MNHEY, CDR2 SMNVEV (reference sequence). Data came from immunoSEQ multiplex PCR; TCRdb stores just in-frame clones and leaves some out. The repertoire consists of 80,000 or so clones, with more than 85% occurring once and the leading ten covering 4% to 5.5%. With regard to this clone: Its antigen remains unidentified.

General observations from the study: Repertoire sampling occurred only after the peak T cell response.

Sequences were derived from peripheral blood, sampled 28 days after the second AZD1222 dose. The receptor was isolated from an adult who received the AZD1222 COVID-19 vaccine. V and J are TRBV27 and TRBJ2-7; maybe TRBD1 (5 bases). CDR3 sequence reads: CASSLSQGLSYEQYF. The CDR3 region has the DNA TGTGCCAGCAGTTTATCCCAGGGCCTCTCCTACGAGCAGTACTTC.